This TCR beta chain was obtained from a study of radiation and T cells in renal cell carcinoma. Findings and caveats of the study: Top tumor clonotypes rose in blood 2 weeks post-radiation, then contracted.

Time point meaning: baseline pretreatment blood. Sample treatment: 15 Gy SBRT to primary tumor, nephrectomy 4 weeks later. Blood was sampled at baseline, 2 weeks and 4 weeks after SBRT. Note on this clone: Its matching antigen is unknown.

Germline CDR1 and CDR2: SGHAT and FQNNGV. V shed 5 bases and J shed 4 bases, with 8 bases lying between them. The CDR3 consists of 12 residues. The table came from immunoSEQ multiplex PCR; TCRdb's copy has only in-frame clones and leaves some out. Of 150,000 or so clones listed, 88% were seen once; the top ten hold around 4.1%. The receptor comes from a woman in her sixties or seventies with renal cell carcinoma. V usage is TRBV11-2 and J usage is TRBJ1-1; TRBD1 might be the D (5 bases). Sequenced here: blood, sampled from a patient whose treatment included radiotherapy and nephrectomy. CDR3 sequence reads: CASSPDSTEAFF. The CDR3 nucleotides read TGTGCCAGCAGCCCTGACAGCACTGAAGCTTTCTTT.